These 3 T cell receptor beta chains were sequenced from one sample in a study of shared clonotypes between healthy human individuals. Generated by immunoSEQ multiplex PCR, the TCRdb table keeps only in-frame clones and is missing some. The table lists roughly 1,800,000 clones, about 95% of them singletons. Terminally differentiated effector memory CD45RA+ cells were excluded from the naive CD8 cells, which were CD45RO-negative and positively selected for CCR7. Material for sequencing was naive CD8+ T cells sorted from blood. The receptors were gathered from a man in his late teens or twenties in good health.

The chain uses TRBV29-1 and TRBJ2-5; the D is unclear. Trimming shortened V by 1 base and J by 3 bases, and 12 bases separated the two germline ends. The CDR3 consists of 14 residues. CDR1 SQVTM and CDR2 ANQGSEA come from the germline V gene. The CDR3 nucleotides are TGCAGCGTTGAAGCACCCGGCCTTGAAGAGACCCAGTACTTC. This sequence encodes CSVEAPGLEETQYF.

The V gene is TRBV5-4, the J gene TRBJ1-2; 8 bases align to TRBD1. Germline V gives CDR1 SGHNT, CDR2 YYREEE (reference sequence). The V gene end was trimmed by 4 bases and the J gene end by 8 bases; junction bases not matched to a gene: 4. CDR3 length equals 12 residues. The CDR3 region is CASSGQGWGYTF. The CDR3 coding sequence is TGTGCCAGCAGCGGACAGGGTTGGGGCTACACCTTC.

The DNA for the CDR3 is TGTGCCAGCAGCGAAACAGGGGATAACACTGAAGCTTTCTTT. Amino acids: CASSETGDNTEAFF. This chain uses TRBV9 with TRBJ1-1, with 7 bases matching TRBD1. CDR3 size: 14 residues. Germline V gene sequence: CDR1 SGDLS, CDR2 YYNGEE. V shed 3 bases, J shed 2 bases, and the junction held 4 bases outside the gene matches.